These 6 T cell receptor beta chains came from one sample sequenced in a study of tumor-infiltrating lymphocytes in primary liver carcinoma. With a constant-region primer, TCR beta cDNA was made from 450 to 500 ng of total RNA. Library construction for TCR beta comprised three nested multiplex PCR rounds performed with slightly modified ARM-PCR. Two initial PCR rounds of about 9 cycles each paired TRBV1-TRBV30 forward primers with a C-beta reverse primer. TCRdb passed the multiplex PCR reads through MiXCR, listing each CDR3 protein once. There are about 120,000 distinct CDR3 sequences in the sample; less than 75% occur only once, and over 6.5% lies in the top ten. Both RNA and DNA were isolated together from roughly 20-30 mg of bulk tissue that had not been sorted. Sequenced input: tumor-adjacent normal liver tissue. The receptors shown here come from a woman aged 55-70 years with primary liver carcinoma and hepatitis B virus infection.

Remarks on this clonotype: A junction boundary mismatches the germline segment, possibly from a read error. The V gene is TRBV7-3, the J gene TRBJ2-1; D is possibly TRBD2 (6 bases). Germline CDR1 reads SGHTA; CDR2 reads FQGTGA. The CDR3 loop spans 13 amino acids. CDR3 bases: TGTACTAGCAGCTTAGATTACTACGATGAGCAGTTCTTC. Amino acids: CTSSLDYYDEQFF.

The chain joins TRBV28 to TRBJ2-5; 11 bases align to TRBD2. V was pared by 7 bases and J by 5 bases, with 9 bases of the junction left unmatched. Germline V gene data show CDR1 as MDHEN and CDR2 as SYDVKM. The CDR3 has 15 residues. CDR3 nucleotide sequence: TGTGCCAGCACTTATAGCGGGAGGGGGCTGGAGACCCAGTACTTC. Its protein is CASTYSGRGLETQYF.

This clonotype has a count of ten or more. The CDR3 coding sequence is TGTGCCAGCAGCTTAGGACTGGACACCGGGGAGCTGTTTTTT. Translating gives CASSLGLDTGELFF. J is TRBJ2-2 and V is TRBV7-9; D uncertain. The CDR3 sequence is 14 residues long. Trimming shortened V by 1 base and J by 3 bases, and 6 bases separated the two germline ends. Germline V gives CDR1 SEHNR, CDR2 FQNEAQ (reference sequence).

The chain combines TRBV28 with TRBJ1-3; 9 bases align to TRBD1. Losses at the gene ends were 4 bases for V and 4 bases for J; bases not matched to a gene: 5. The V gene's germline CDR1 is MDHEN and CDR2 SYDVKM. The CDR3 is made up of 15 amino acids. The CDR3 nucleotides read TGTGCCAGCAGTTCGGGACAGGGAAGCGGAAACACCATATATTTT. Its protein is CASSSGQGSGNTIYF.

Turning to this clonotype: A single base separates this from a much larger clone, so it may be a read error. The conserved closing phenylalanine or tryptophan is absent in this CDR3, likely reflecting a read error. The rearrangement joins TRBV12-3 or TRBV12-4 to TRBJ1-5; D gene uncertain. V lost 6 bases, J lost 7 bases, and 7 bases lay in between. The CDR3 runs to 11 residues. The CDR3 region is CASSQSQPQHP. CDR3 DNA: TGTGCCAGCAGCCAGAGCCAGCCCCAGCATCCT.

This clonotype was seen repeatedly, ten times or more. The chain employs TRBV5-5 and TRBJ2-1, with 7 bases that match TRBD2. The length of the CDR3 is 16 residues. Trimming took 2 bases from V and 4 from J; bases not matched to a gene: 9. Germline CDR1 and CDR2: SGHKS and YYEKEE (reference sequence). CDR3 loop: CASSFGSSSGYNEQFF. The CDR3 DNA sequence: TGTGCCAGCAGCTTCGGGTCGTCTAGCGGTTACAATGAGCAGTTCTTC.